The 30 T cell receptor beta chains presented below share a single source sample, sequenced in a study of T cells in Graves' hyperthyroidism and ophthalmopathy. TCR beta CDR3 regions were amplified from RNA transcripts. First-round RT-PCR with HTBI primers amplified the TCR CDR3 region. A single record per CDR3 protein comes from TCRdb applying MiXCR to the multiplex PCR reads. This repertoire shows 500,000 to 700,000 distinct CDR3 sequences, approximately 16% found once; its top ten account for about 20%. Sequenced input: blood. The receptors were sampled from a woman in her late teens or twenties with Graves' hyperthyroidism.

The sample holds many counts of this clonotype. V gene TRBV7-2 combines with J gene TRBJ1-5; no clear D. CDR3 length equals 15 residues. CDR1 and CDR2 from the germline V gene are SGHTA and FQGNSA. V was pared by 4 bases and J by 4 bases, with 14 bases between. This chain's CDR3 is CASSSYAGSNQPQHF. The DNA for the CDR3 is TGTGCCAGCAGCTCATATGCGGGTTCAAATCAGCCCCAGCATTTT.

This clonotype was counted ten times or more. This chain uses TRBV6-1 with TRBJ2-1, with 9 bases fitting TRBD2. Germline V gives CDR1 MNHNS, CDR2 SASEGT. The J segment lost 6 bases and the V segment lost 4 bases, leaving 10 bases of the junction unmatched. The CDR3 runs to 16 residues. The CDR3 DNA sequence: TGTGCCAGCAGTGCCACTCCGGGACTAGCCCTCAATGAGCAGTTCTTC. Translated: CASSATPGLALNEQFF.

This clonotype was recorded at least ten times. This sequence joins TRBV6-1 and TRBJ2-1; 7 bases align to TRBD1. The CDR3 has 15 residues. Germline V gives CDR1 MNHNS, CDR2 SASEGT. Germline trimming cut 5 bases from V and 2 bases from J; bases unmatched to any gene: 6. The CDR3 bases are TGTGCCAGCAGTCCGCCGACAGGGACCTACAATGAGCAGTTCTTC. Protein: CASSPPTGTYNEQFF.

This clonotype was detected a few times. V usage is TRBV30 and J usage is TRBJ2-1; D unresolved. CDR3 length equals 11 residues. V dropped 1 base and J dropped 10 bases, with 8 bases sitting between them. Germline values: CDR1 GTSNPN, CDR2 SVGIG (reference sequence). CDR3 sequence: CAWSGGREQFF. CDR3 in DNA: TGTGCCTGGAGTGGTGGGCGCGAGCAGTTCTTC.

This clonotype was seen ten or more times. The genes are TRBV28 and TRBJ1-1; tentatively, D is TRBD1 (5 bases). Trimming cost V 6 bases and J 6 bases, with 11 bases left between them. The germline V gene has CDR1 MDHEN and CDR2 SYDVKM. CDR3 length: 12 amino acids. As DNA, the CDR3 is TGTGCCAGCAGATCAGGGAGTCCTGAAGCTTTCTTT. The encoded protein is CASRSGSPEAFF.

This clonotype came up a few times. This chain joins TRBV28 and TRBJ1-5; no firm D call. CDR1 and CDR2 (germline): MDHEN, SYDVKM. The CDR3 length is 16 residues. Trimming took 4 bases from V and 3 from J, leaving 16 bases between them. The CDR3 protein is CASSSTLQLYNQPQHF. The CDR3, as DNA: TGTGCCAGCAGTTCTACCTTACAGCTATACAATCAGCCCCAGCATTTT. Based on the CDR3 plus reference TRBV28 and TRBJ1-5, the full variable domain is DVKVTQSSRYLVKRTGEKVFLECVQDMDHENMFWYRQDPGLGLRLIYFSYDVKMKEKGDIPEGYSVSREKKERFSLILESASTNQTSMYLCASSSTLQLYNQPQHFGDGTRLSIL.

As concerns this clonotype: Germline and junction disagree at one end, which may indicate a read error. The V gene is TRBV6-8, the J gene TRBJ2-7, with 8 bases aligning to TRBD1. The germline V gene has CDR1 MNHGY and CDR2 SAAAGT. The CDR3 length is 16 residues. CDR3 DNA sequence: TGTGCCAGCAGTGCCCCGGGACAGGCATTCTCCTGCGAGCAGTACTTC. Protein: CASSAPGQAFSCEQYF.

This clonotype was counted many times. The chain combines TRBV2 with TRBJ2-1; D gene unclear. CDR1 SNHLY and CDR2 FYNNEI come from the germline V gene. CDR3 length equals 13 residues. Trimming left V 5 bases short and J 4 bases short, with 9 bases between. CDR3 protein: CASSSDQYNEQFF. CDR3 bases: TGTGCCAGCAGTTCCGACCAATACAATGAGCAGTTCTTC.

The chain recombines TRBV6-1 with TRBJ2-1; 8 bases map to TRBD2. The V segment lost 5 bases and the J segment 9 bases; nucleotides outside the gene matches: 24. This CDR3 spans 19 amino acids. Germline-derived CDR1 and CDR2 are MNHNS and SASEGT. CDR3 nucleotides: TGTGCCAGCAGTTCTCCGGGGGGCGTAAATTCTGCGGGAGGAGGTGAGCAGTTCTTC. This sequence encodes CASSSPGGVNSAGGGEQFF.

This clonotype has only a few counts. The CDR3 region has the DNA TGTGCCGGGAGCTGGGGTACAAACACTGAAGCTTTCTTT. It yields the protein CAGSWGTNTEAFF. This rearrangement joins TRBV2 to TRBJ1-1, with D hard to call. V lost 11 bases and J lost 2, with 15 bases in between. CDR3 length equals 13 residues. Germline loops: CDR1 SNHLY, CDR2 FYNNEI. The whole variable domain, filled in from reference TRBV2 and TRBJ1-1, reads EPEVTQTPSHQVTQMGQEVILRCVPISNHLYFYWYRQILGQKVEFLVSFYNNEISEKSEIFDDQFSVERPDGSNFTLKIRSTKLEDSAMYFCAGSWGTNTEAFFGQGTRLTVV.

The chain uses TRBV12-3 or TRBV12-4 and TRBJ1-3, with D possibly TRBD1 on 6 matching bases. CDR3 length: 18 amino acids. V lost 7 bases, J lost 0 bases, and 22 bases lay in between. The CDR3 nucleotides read TGTGCCAGCAACCCGGACGAATCACAGGGCCGCTCTGGAAACACCATATATTTT. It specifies CASNPDESQGRSGNTIYF.

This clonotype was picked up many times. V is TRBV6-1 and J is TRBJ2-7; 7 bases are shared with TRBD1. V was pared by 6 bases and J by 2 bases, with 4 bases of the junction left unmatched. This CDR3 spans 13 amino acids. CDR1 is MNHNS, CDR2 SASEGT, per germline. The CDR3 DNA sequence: TGTGCCAGCAGGGCGACAGGGACCTACGAGCAGTACTTC. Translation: CASRATGTYEQYF.

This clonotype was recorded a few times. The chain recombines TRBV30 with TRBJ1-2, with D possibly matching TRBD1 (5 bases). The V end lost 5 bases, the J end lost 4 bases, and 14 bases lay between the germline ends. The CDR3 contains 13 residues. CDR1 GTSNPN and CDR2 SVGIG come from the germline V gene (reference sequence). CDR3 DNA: TGTGCCTGGGAAAGGGGTCTGGGCTATGGCTACACCTTC. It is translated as CAWERGLGYGYTF.

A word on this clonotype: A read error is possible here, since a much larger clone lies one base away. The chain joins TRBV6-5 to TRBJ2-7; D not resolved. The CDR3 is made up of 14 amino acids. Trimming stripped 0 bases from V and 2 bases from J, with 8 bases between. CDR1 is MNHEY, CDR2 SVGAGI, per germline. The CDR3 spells CASSYSYRAYEQYF. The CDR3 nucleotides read TGTGCCAGCAGTTACTCGTATCGGGCCTACGAGCAGTACTTC.

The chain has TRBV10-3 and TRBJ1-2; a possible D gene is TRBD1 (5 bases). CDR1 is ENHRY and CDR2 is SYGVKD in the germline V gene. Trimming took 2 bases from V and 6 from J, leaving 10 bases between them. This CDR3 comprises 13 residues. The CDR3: CAISEQQVHGYTF. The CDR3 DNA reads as TGTGCCATCAGTGAGCAACAGGTGCATGGCTACACCTTC.

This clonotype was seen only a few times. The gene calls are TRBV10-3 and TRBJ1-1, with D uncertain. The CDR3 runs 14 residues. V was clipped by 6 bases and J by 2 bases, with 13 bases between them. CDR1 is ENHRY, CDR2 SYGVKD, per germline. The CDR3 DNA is TGTGCCATCAGGTTCGATGATGGCAACACTGAAGCTTTCTTT. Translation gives CAIRFDDGNTEAFF.

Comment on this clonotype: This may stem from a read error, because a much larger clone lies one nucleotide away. This CDR3 is CASSLGLAGPSEQFF. The CDR3 nucleotides read TGTGCCAGCAGCTTAGGACTAGCAGGGCCCTCGGAGCAGTTCTTC. The chain uses TRBV7-9 and TRBJ2-1; 7 bases are a match to TRBD2. J lost 10 bases, V lost 1 base, and 10 bases had no gene match. CDR3 size: 15 residues. CDR1 and CDR2 (germline): SEHNR, FQNEAQ (reference sequence).

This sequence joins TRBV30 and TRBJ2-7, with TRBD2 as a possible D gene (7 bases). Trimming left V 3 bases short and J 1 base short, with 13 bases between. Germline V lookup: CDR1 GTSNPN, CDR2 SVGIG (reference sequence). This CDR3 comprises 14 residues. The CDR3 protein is CAWRGGRGSYEQYF. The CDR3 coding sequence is TGTGCCTGGAGGGGGGGGCGCGGGTCCTACGAGCAGTACTTC. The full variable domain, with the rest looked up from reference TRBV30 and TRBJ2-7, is SQTIHQWPATLVQPVGSPLSLECTVEGTSNPNLYWYRQAAGRGLQLLFYSVGIGQISSEVPQNLSASRPQDRQFILSSKKLLLSDSGFYLCAWRGGRGSYEQYFGPGTRLTVT.

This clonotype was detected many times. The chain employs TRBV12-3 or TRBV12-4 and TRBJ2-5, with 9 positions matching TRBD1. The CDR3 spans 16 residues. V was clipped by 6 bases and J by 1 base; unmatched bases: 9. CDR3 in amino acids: CASSIRTGVIQETQYF. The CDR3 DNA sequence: TGTGCCAGCAGCATTAGGACAGGGGTGATCCAAGAGACCCAGTACTTC.

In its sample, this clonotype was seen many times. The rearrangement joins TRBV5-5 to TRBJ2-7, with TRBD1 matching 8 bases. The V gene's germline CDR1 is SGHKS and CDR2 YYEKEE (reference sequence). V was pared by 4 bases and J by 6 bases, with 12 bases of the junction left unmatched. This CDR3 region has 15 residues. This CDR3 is CASSTSDRARGEQYF. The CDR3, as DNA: TGTGCCAGCAGCACCTCGGACAGGGCCAGGGGCGAGCAGTACTTC.

In DNA form, the CDR3 reads TGTGCCAGCAGAACCGCAGGGCCCGGAAACACCATATATTTT. This gives the protein CASRTAGPGNTIYF. V is TRBV7-2 and J is TRBJ1-3, with TRBD1 as a possible D gene (5 bases). From germline, CDR1 is SGHTA and CDR2 FQGNSA. The CDR3 consists of 14 residues. Trimming left V 6 bases short and J 4 bases short, with 13 bases between.

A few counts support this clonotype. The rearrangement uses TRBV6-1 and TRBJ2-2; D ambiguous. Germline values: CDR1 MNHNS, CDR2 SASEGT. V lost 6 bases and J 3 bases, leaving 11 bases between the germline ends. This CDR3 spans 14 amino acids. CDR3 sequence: CASSQLTDTGELFF. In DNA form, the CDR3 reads TGTGCCAGCAGCCAACTTACGGACACCGGGGAGCTGTTTTTT.

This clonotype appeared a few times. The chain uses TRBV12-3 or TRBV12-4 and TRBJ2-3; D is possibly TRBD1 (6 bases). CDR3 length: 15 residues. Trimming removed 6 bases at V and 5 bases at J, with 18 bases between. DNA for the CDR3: TGTGCCAGCAGCCCGACAGGCGGTCTAATAGATACGCAGTATTTT. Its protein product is CASSPTGGLIDTQYF.

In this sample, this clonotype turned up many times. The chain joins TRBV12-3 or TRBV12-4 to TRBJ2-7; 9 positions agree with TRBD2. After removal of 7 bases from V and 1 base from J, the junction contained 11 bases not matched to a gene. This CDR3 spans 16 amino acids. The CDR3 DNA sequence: TGTGCCAGCACCCAAAGCAACAGCGGGGGGTCCTACGAGCAGTACTTC. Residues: CASTQSNSGGSYEQYF.

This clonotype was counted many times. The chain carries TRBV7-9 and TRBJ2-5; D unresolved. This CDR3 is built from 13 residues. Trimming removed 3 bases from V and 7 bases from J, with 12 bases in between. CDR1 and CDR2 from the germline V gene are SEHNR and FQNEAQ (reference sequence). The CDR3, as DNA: TGTGCCAGCAGCTTGGGTCGGCGTGGGACCCAGTACTTC. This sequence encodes CASSLGRRGTQYF.

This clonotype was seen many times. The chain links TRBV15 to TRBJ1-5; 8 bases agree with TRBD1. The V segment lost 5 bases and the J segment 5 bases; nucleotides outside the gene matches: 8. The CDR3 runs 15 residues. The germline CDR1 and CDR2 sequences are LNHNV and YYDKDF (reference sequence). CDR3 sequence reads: CATSSGQGTHQPQHF. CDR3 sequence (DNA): TGTGCCACCAGCTCTGGACAGGGCACCCATCAGCCCCAGCATTTT.

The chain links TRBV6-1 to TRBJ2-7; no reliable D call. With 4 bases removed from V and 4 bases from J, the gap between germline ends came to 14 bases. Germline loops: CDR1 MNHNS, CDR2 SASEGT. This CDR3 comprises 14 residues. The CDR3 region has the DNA TGTGCCAGCAGTGTTGGGTTTAGGTCGTACGAGCAGTACTTC. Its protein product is CASSVGFRSYEQYF.

The CDR3 loop reads CAIMGQGALGTDTQYF. In DNA form, the CDR3 reads TGTGCCATCATGGGACAGGGGGCGCTTGGCACAGATACGCAGTATTTT. V is TRBV10-3 and J is TRBJ2-3, with 12 nucleotides matching TRBD1. In germline, CDR1 is ENHRY, CDR2 SYGVKD. Trimming removed 7 bases from V and 1 base from J; junction bases left unmatched: 6. The length of the CDR3 is 16 residues.

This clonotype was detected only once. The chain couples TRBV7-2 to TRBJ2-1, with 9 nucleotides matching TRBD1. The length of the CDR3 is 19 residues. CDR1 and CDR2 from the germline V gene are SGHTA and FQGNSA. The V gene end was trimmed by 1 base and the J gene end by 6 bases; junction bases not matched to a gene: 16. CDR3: CASSLVWVGGTGITNEQFF. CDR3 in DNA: TGTGCCAGCAGCTTAGTTTGGGTGGGGGGGACAGGGATAACCAATGAGCAGTTCTTC.

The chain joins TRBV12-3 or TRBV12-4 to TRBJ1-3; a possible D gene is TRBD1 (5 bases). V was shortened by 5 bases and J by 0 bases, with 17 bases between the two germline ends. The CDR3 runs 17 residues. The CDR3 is CASSPRVWGSSGNTIYF. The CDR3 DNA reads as TGTGCCAGCAGTCCGAGGGTGTGGGGGAGCTCTGGAAACACCATATATTTT.